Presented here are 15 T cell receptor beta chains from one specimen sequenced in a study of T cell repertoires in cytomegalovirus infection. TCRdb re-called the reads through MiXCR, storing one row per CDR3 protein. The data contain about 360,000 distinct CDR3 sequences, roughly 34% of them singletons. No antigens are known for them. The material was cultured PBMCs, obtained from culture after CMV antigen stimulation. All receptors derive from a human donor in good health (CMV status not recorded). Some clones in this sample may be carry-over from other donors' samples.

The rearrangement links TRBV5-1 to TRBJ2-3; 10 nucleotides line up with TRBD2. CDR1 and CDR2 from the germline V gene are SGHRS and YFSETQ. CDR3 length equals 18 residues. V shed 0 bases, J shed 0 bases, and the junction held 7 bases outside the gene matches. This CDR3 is CASSLASGSSRSTDTQYF. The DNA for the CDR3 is TGCGCCAGCAGCTTGGCTAGCGGGAGCTCCCGAAGCACAGATACGCAGTATTTT.

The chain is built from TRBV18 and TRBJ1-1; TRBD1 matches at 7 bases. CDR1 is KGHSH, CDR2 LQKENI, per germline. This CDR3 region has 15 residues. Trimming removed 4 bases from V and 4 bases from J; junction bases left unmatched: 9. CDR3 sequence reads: CASSRETGLSTEAFF. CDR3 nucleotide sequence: TGTGCCAGCTCACGGGAGACAGGGTTAAGCACTGAAGCTTTCTTT.

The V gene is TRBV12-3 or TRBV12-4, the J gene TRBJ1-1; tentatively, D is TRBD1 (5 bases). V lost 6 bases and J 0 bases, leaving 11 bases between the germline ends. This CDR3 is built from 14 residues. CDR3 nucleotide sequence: TGTGCCAGCAGACAGACAGCTGTGAACACTGAAGCTTTCTTT. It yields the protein CASRQTAVNTEAFF.

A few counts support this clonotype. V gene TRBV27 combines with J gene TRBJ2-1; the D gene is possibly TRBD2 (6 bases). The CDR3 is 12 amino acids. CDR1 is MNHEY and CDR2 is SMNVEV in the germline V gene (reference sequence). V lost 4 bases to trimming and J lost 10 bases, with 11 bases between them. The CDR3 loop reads CASSSRRAEQFF. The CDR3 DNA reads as TGTGCCAGCAGTTCACGGAGGGCCGAGCAGTTCTTC.

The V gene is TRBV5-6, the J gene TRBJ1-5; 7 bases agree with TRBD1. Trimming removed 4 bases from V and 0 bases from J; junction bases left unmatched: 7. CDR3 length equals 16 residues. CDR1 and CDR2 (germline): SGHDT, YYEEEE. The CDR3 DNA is TGTGCCAGCAGCCTGAACAGGGGTTATAGCAATCAGCCCCAGCATTTT. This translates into CASSLNRGYSNQPQHF.

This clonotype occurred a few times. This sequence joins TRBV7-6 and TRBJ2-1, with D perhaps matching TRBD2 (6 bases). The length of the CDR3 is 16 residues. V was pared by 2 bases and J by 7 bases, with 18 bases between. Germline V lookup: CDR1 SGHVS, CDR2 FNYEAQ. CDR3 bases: TGTGCCAGCAGCTTAACTTCGGACTATGCGAGGAATGAGCAGTTCTTC. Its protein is CASSLTSDYARNEQFF.

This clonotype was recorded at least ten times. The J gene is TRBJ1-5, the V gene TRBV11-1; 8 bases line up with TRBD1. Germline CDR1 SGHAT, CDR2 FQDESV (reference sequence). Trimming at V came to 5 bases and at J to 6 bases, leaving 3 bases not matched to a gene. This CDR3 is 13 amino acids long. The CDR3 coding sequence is TGTGCCAGCAGCCCGGACAGGGCTCAGCCCCAGCATTTT. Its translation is CASSPDRAQPQHF.

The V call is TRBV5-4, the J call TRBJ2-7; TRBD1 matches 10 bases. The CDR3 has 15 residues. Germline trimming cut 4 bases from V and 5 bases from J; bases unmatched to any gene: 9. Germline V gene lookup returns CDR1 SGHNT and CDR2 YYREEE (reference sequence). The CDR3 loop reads CASSARDRGFNEQYF. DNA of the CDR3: TGTGCCAGCAGCGCCCGGGACAGGGGTTTTAACGAGCAGTACTTC.

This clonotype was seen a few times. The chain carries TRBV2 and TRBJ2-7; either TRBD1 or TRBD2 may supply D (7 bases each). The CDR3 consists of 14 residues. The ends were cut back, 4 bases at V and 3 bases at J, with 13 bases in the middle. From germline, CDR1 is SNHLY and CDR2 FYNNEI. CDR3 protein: CASSGTGGGYEQYF. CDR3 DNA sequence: TGTGCCAGCAGTGGGACAGGCGGGGGCTACGAGCAGTACTTC.

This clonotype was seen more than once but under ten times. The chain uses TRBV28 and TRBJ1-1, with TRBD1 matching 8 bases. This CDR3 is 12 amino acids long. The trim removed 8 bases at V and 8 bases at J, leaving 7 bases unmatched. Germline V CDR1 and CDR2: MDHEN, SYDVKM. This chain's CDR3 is CASSSRDREAFF. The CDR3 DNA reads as TGTGCCAGCTCATCGAGGGACAGGGAAGCTTTCTTT.

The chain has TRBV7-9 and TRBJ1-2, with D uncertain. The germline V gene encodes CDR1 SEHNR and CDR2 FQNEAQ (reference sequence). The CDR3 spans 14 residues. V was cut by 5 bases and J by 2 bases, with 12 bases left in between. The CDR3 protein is CASSPYGGNYGYTF. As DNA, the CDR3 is TGTGCCAGCAGCCCCTATGGCGGAAACTATGGCTACACCTTC.

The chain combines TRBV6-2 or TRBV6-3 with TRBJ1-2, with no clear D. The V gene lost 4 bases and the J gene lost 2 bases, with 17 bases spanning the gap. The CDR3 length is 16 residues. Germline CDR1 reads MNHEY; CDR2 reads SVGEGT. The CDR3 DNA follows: TGTGCCAGCAGTTTCCCACTGAAAGGGATGAACTATGGCTACACCTTC. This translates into CASSFPLKGMNYGYTF.

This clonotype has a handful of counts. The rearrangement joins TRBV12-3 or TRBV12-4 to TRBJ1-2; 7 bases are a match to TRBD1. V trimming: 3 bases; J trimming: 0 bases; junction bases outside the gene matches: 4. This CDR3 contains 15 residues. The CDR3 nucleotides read TGTGCCAGCAGTTTGGGACAGCATACTAACTATGGCTACACCTTC. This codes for CASSLGQHTNYGYTF.

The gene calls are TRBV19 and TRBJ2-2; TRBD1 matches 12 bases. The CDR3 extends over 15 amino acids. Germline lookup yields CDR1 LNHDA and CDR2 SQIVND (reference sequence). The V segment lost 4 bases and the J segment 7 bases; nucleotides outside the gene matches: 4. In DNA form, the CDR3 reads TGTGCCAGTAGTAGCCGGGACAGGGGGCGCGGGGAGCTGTTTTTT. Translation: CASSSRDRGRGELFF.

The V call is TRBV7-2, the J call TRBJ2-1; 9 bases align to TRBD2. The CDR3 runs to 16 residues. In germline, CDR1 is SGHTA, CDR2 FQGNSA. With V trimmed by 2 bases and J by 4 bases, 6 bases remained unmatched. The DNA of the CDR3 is TGTGCCAGCAGCTTAAGAGGACTAGCGAGTTACAATGAGCAGTTCTTC. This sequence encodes CASSLRGLASYNEQFF.